The 25 T cell receptor beta chains listed next were all sequenced from one sample in a study of CD8 T cells in ankylosing spondylitis. MiXCR was run by TCRdb on the 5' RACE reads, yielding one entry per CDR3 protein. The sample carries more than 150,000 distinct CDR3 sequences, approximately 18% recorded once. Material for sequencing was blood, either unsorted or a sorted T cell fraction (not recorded which). The receptor source for this set is a male donor aged 10 to 35 with ankylosing spondylitis or in good health (not recorded which).

The chain joins TRBV25-1 to TRBJ2-5; D is unclear. The CDR3 loop spans 13 amino acids. The germline V and J ends were trimmed by 6 bases and 0 bases, with 8 bases remaining between them. Germline values: CDR1 MGHDK, CDR2 SYGVNS. CDR3 nucleotides: TGTGCCAGCAGCGAAGCCAACCAAGAGACCCAGTACTTC. It specifies CASSEANQETQYF.

This clonotype was observed at least ten times. The chain links TRBV7-9 to TRBJ2-1; D may be TRBD2 (6 bases). Trimming took 4 bases from V and 0 from J, leaving 13 bases between them. The CDR3 has 16 amino acids. Germline V lookup: CDR1 SEHNR, CDR2 FQNEAQ (reference sequence). The CDR3 protein is CASSSSNGSSYNEQFF. Here the CDR3 DNA reads TGTGCCAGCAGCTCGAGTAACGGGAGCTCCTACAATGAGCAGTTCTTC.

This clonotype has at least ten counts. The CDR3 bases are TGCAGTGCTGGCCAGGGTAGGGGGGAGCCCCAGCATTTT. Translated, it gives CSAGQGRGEPQHF. This sequence joins TRBV20-1 and TRBJ1-5, with D tentatively TRBD1 (6 bases). The CDR3 extends over 13 amino acids. Germline V gene lookup returns CDR1 DFQATT and CDR2 SNEGSKA (reference sequence). The V gene lost 5 bases and the J gene lost 8 bases, with 16 bases spanning the gap.

This clonotype was detected many times. The chain uses TRBV5-1 and TRBJ2-1, with D possibly matching TRBD2 (5 bases). The CDR3 has 16 residues. Germline V gives CDR1 SGHRS, CDR2 YFSETQ. Trimming left V 1 base short and J 0 bases short, with 11 bases between. Here the CDR3 reads CASSLFRSGSYNEQFF. CDR3 nucleotide sequence: TGCGCCAGCAGCTTGTTCAGGAGCGGCTCCTACAATGAGCAGTTCTTC.

The table lists this clonotype with a few counts. The V call is TRBV20-1, the J call TRBJ1-4, with D uncertain. The CDR3 runs 11 residues. In germline, CDR1 is DFQATT, CDR2 SNEGSKA (reference sequence). The CDR3 DNA follows: TGCAGCGTGGACGATAATGAAAAACTGTTTTTT. This sequence encodes CSVDDNEKLFF.

This clonotype was counted at least ten times. The rearrangement links TRBV5-1 to TRBJ2-1; 7 bases are shared with TRBD1. Germline V gene sequence: CDR1 SGHRS, CDR2 YFSETQ. V lost 0 bases and J lost 8; bases outside the gene matches: 5. The CDR3 runs to 14 residues. The CDR3 spells CASSLVRQGDEQFF. In DNA form, the CDR3 reads TGCGCCAGCAGCTTGGTGCGACAGGGCGATGAGCAGTTCTTC.

The sample holds many counts of this clonotype. CDR3 sequence reads: CASTLGIEAFF. In DNA form, the CDR3 reads TGTGCCAGCACCCTGGGGATTGAAGCTTTCTTT. The chain recombines TRBV28 with TRBJ1-1; no clear D gene. This CDR3 is built from 11 residues. Germline lookup yields CDR1 MDHEN and CDR2 SYDVKM. V was trimmed by 7 bases and J by 7 bases, leaving 10 bases between them.

This clonotype was counted at least ten times. This chain uses TRBV3-1 with TRBJ2-1; no definite D call. In germline, CDR1 is LGHDT, CDR2 YNNKEL (reference sequence). This CDR3 is built from 13 residues. Between the trimmed V and J ends, which lost 0 bases and 3 bases, there was a span of 3 bases. CDR3 nucleotide sequence: TGTGCCAGCAGCCAAGACGGCTACAATGAGCAGTTCTTC. Protein product: CASSQDGYNEQFF.

This clonotype was detected ten times or more. The gene calls are TRBV5-1 and TRBJ1-5, with a possible D match to TRBD1 (5 bases). This CDR3 has 14 amino acids. Per the germline V gene, CDR1 is SGHRS and CDR2 is YFSETQ. V lost 4 bases and J 5 bases, leaving 13 bases between the germline ends. DNA of the CDR3: TGCGCCAGCAGCCCCGGCCAGGGAGATCAGCCCCAGCATTTT. It specifies CASSPGQGDQPQHF.

This clonotype came up many times. This chain connects TRBV12-3 or TRBV12-4 to TRBJ1-1, with D uncertain. V was shortened by 6 bases and J by 6 bases, with 14 bases between the two germline ends. The length of the CDR3 is 13 residues. The CDR3 reads CASRSSGDAEAFF. CDR3 coding DNA: TGTGCCAGCAGATCTTCAGGAGACGCTGAAGCTTTCTTT.

This clonotype was detected many times. The V gene is TRBV19, the J gene TRBJ1-1; no definite D call. CDR3 length equals 14 residues. Trimming left V 7 bases short and J 1 base short, with 13 bases between. The germline gives CDR1 LNHDA, CDR2 SQIVND (reference sequence). In DNA, the CDR3 is TGTGCCAGTAAATATCAGGCCACGAACACTGAAGCTTTCTTT. It yields the protein CASKYQATNTEAFF. Drawing the rest from reference TRBV19 and TRBJ1-1, the complete variable domain is DGGITQSPKYLFRKEGQNVTLSCEQNLNHDAMYWYRQDPGQGLRLIYYSQIVNDFQKGDIAEGYSVSREKKESFPLTVTSAQKNPTAFYLCASKYQATNTEAFFGQGTRLTVV.

This clonotype showed up many times. This chain uses TRBV10-3 with TRBJ2-3; D ambiguous. Deletions cut 1 base from V and 10 bases from J, with 15 bases between. Germline values: CDR1 ENHRY, CDR2 SYGVKD. This CDR3 spans 14 amino acids. CDR3 bases: TGTGCCATCAGTGAGTTGGACCAGTCAAGGGCGCAGTATTTT. This translates into CAISELDQSRAQYF.

This clonotype was seen ten or more times. This chain uses TRBV5-4 with TRBJ1-1; D is unresolved. The CDR3 runs to 14 residues. The V gene's germline CDR1 is SGHNT and CDR2 YYREEE (reference sequence). The germline V and J ends were trimmed by 0 bases and 0 bases, with 6 bases remaining between them. The DNA for the CDR3 is TGTGCCAGCAGCTTGGCCGCATTGAACACTGAAGCTTTCTTT. It codes for CASSLAALNTEAFF.

This clonotype has ten or more counts. This sequence joins TRBV27 and TRBJ2-2; D ambiguous. Germline lookup yields CDR1 MNHEY and CDR2 SMNVEV (reference sequence). CDR3 length: 13 amino acids. The V and J ends lost 8 bases and 4 bases respectively, with 11 bases between them. The CDR3 loop reads CASSLVSTGELFF. As DNA, the CDR3 is TGTGCCAGCTCCCTTGTGAGCACCGGGGAGCTGTTTTTT.

This clonotype was observed at least ten times. J is TRBJ2-4 and V is TRBV5-1; a weak D match, TRBD2 (6 bases). Germline-derived CDR1 and CDR2 are SGHRS and YFSETQ. V gave up 8 bases and J gave up 1 base, with 13 bases separating them. The CDR3 runs 14 residues. CDR3 nucleotides: TGCGCCAGTGTGGGGGACTTGGCCAAAAACATTCAGTACTTC. This encodes CASVGDLAKNIQYF.

The sample holds many counts of this clonotype. CDR3 bases: TGCGCCAGCCAGGGGGCCAAAAACATTCAGTACTTC. Translating it yields CASQGAKNIQYF. This rearrangement joins TRBV5-1 to TRBJ2-4, with a weak D call TRBD1 (6 bases). The CDR3 is 12 residues long. The V and J ends lost 7 bases and 1 base respectively, with 6 bases between them. CDR1 SGHRS and CDR2 YFSETQ come from the germline V gene.

This clonotype was detected ten times or more. V and J are TRBV7-7 and TRBJ2-1, with 9 bases matching TRBD2. This CDR3 region has 16 residues. Germline V gene data show CDR1 as SSHAT and CDR2 as FNYEAQ (reference sequence). Losses at the gene ends were 5 bases for V and 7 bases for J; bases not matched to a gene: 12. CDR3 protein: CASSPSVLAGENEQFF. DNA for the CDR3: TGTGCCAGCAGCCCTAGTGTGTTAGCGGGAGAAAATGAGCAGTTCTTC.

This clonotype was seen at least ten times. The chain has TRBV29-1 and TRBJ2-5, with D perhaps being TRBD1 or TRBD2 (7 bases each). Germline values: CDR1 SQVTM, CDR2 ANQGSEA. The CDR3 is 12 amino acids. The V end was cut by 7 bases, the J end by 7 bases, with 16 bases between. CDR3 sequence reads: CSGIDREGTQYF. CDR3 in DNA: TGCAGCGGCATCGACAGGGAGGGGACCCAGTACTTC.

The V and J genes are TRBV7-3 and TRBJ2-3; no reliable D call. With 4 bases removed from V and 0 bases from J, the gap between germline ends came to 8 bases. Germline assignment: CDR1 SGHTA and CDR2 FQGTGA. The CDR3 length is 14 residues. As DNA, the CDR3 is TGTGCCAGCAGCTCTCTAGGGAGCACAGATACGCAGTATTTT. Translated: CASSSLGSTDTQYF.

In this sample, this clonotype turned up many times. J is TRBJ2-6 and V is TRBV15; D uncertain. The V gene lost 6 bases and the J gene lost 0 bases, with 9 bases spanning the gap. The CDR3 has 15 residues. Germline V gives CDR1 LNHNV, CDR2 YYDKDF (reference sequence). The CDR3 is CATSKDSSGANVLTF. The CDR3 nucleotides are TGTGCCACCAGTAAGGATAGCTCTGGGGCCAACGTCCTGACTTTC.

The V call is TRBV9, the J call TRBJ2-2; tentatively, D is TRBD2 (5 bases). In germline, CDR1 is SGDLS, CDR2 YYNGEE. V dropped 0 bases and J dropped 7 bases, with 10 bases sitting between them. CDR3 size: 14 residues. CDR3 sequence reads: CASSVDTGNGELFF. The CDR3 nucleotides are TGTGCCAGCAGCGTAGATACGGGAAACGGGGAGCTGTTTTTT.

This clonotype was counted many times. This sequence joins TRBV5-1 and TRBJ2-3; D not resolved. The CDR3 length is 14 residues. The V end lost 2 bases, the J end lost 5 bases, and 12 bases lay between the germline ends. Germline lookup yields CDR1 SGHRS and CDR2 YFSETQ. In DNA form, the CDR3 reads TGCGCCAGCAGCTTATCTACCCTTCAAGATACGCAGTATTTT. Amino acid sequence: CASSLSTLQDTQYF.

This clonotype was picked up many times. The J gene is TRBJ1-1, the V gene TRBV6-5; possible D gene TRBD1, 6 bases. Germline CDR1 MNHEY, CDR2 SVGAGI. Trimming removed 6 bases at V and 0 bases at J, with 14 bases between. This CDR3 is 15 amino acids long. The CDR3 here is CASSHGGGMNTEAFF. The CDR3 coding sequence is TGTGCCAGCAGCCACGGAGGGGGTATGAACACTGAAGCTTTCTTT.

This clonotype was found a few times. V and J are TRBV4-2 and TRBJ2-6; D gene uncertain. The CDR3 is 15 residues long. Trimming took off 0 bases at V and 2 bases at J, with 5 bases between the two ends. From germline, CDR1 is LGHNA and CDR2 YNFKEQ. The CDR3 reads CASSQEKAGANVLTF. CDR3 sequence (DNA): TGTGCCAGCAGCCAAGAAAAGGCTGGGGCCAACGTCCTGACTTTC.

Ten or more counts support this clonotype. The chain carries TRBV7-2 and TRBJ2-3; D is possibly TRBD2 (5 bases). With 1 base removed from V and 4 bases from J, the gap between germline ends came to 18 bases. CDR3 length equals 17 residues. CDR1 is SGHTA and CDR2 is FQGNSA in the germline V gene. CDR3 amino acids: CASSLVRGGQGPDTQYF. CDR3 DNA: TGTGCCAGCAGCTTAGTTCGCGGAGGCCAAGGTCCAGATACGCAGTATTTT.